A few counts support the clone carrying this TCR beta chain. The antigen is undetermined. The source of the sample is a study of cytomegalovirus exposure and HLA in healthy donors. Study results and caveats: Later analysis revealed greater clonal expansion in HLA-associated TCR beta chains than in equally common others.

The V gene end was trimmed by 5 bases and the J gene end by 4 bases; junction bases not matched to a gene: 0. Per the germline V gene, CDR1 is GTSNPN and CDR2 is SVGIG (reference sequence). There are 12 residues in the CDR3. The primer mix had 60 Vbeta and 13 Jbeta primers. Sequencing used immunoSEQ multiplex PCR; TCRdb keeps in-frame clones, though not all of them. Of some 170,000 clones listed, roughly four fifths are singletons. This rearrangement joins TRBV30 to TRBJ2-4; 9 nucleotides line up with TRBD1. The sequencing sample was made of PBMCs. This TCR derives from a girl aged 2-10 years in good health and CMV-seropositive. The CDR3 here is CAWDRGKNIQYF. Here the CDR3 DNA reads TGTGCCTGGGACAGGGGGAAAAACATTCAGTACTTC.